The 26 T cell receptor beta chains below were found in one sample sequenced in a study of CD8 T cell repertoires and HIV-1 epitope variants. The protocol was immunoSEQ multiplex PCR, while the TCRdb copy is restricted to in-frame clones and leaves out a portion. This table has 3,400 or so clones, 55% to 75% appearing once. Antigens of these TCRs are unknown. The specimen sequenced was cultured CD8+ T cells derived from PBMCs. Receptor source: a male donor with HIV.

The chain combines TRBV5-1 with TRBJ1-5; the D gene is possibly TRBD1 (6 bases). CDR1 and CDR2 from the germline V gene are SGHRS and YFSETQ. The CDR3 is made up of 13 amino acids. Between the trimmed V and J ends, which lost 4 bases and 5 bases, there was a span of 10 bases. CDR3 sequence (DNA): TGCGCCAGCAGCCCGGGGGCCGATCAGCCCCAGCATTTT. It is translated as CASSPGADQPQHF. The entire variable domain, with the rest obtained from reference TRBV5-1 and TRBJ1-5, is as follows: KAGVTQTPRYLIKTRGQQVTLSCSPISGHRSVSWYQQTPGQGLQFLFEYFSETQRNKGNFPGRFSGRQFSNSRSEMNVSTLELGDSALYLCASSPGADQPQHFGDGTRLSIL.

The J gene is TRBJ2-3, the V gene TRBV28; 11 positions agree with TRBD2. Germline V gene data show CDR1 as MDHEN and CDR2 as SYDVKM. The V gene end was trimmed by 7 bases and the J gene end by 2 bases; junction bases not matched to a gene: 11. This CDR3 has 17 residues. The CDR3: CASILGPSGRNTDTQYF. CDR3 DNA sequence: TGTGCCAGCATCCTGGGGCCTAGCGGGAGGAACACAGATACGCAGTATTTT. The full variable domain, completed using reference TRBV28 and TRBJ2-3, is DVKVTQSSRYLVKRTGEKVFLECVQDMDHENMFWYRQDPGLGLRLIYFSYDVKMKEKGDIPEGYSVSREKKERFSLILESASTNQTSMYLCASILGPSGRNTDTQYFGPGTRLTVL.

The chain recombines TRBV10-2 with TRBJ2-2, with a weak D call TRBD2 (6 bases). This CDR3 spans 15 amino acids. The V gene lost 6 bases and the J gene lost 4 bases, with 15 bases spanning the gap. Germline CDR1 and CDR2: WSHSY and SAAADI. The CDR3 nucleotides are TGCGCCAGCAGCGGATGGGGGGATATCACCGGGGAGCTGTTTTTT. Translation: CASSGWGDITGELFF.

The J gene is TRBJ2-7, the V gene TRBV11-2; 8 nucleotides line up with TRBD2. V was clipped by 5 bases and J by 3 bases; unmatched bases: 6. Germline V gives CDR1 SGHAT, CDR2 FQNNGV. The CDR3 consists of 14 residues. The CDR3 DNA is TGTGCCAGCAGCGTGGGACTAGGGGACTACGAGCAGTACTTC. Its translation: CASSVGLGDYEQYF.

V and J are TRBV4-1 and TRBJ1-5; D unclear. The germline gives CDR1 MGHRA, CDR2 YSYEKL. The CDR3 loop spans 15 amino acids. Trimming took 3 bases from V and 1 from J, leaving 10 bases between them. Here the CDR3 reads CASSQWTESNQPQHF. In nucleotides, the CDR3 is TGCGCCAGCAGCCAGTGGACTGAAAGCAATCAGCCCCAGCATTTT.

The CDR3 DNA is TGTGCCAGCAGCTTAGGTAACAGAGAGCGGGAAAAACTGTTTTTT. Translating it yields CASSLGNREREKLFF. The rearrangement joins TRBV11-3 to TRBJ1-4; D gene ambiguous. The V end lost 1 base, the J end lost 8 bases, and 14 bases lay between the germline ends. This CDR3 is built from 15 residues. Looked up from germline, CDR1 is SGHNT and CDR2 is YENEEA. Together with reference TRBV11-3 and TRBJ1-4, the CDR3 gives the full variable domain: EAGVVQSPRYKIIEKKQPVAFWCNPISGHNTLYWYLQNLGQGPELLIRYENEEAVDDSQLPKDRFSAERLKGVDSTLKIQPAELGDSAVYLCASSLGNREREKLFFGSGTQLSVL.

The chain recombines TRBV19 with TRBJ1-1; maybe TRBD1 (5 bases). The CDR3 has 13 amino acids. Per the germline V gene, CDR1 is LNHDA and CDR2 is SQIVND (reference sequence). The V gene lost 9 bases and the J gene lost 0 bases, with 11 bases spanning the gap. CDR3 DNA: TGTGCCAGCGTTCAGGGCTTGAACACTGAAGCTTTCTTT. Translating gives CASVQGLNTEAFF.

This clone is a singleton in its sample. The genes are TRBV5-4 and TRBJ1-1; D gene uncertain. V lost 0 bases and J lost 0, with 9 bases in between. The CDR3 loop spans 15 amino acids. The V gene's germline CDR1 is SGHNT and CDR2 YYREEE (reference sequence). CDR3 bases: TGTGCCAGCAGCTTGGGGGCAGCAATGAACACTGAAGCTTTCTTT. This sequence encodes CASSLGAAMNTEAFF.

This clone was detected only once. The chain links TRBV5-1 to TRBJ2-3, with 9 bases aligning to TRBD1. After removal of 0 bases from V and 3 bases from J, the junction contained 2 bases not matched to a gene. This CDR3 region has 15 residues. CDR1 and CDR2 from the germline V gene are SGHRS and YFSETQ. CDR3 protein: CASSLGGQGTDTQYF. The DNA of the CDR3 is TGCGCCAGCAGCTTGGGTGGACAGGGGACAGATACGCAGTATTTT.

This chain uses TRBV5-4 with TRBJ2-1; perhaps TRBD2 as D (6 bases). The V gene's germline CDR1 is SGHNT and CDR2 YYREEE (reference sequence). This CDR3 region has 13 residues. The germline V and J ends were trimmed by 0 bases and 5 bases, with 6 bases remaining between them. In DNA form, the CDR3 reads TGTGCCAGCAGCTTGGGGACTAACAATGAGCAGTTCTTC. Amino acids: CASSLGTNNEQFF.

The CDR3 loop is CASSYGLAGSYEQYF. For the CDR3, the DNA is TGTGCCAGCAGCTATGGACTAGCGGGGTCCTACGAGCAGTACTTC. The V and J genes are TRBV11-1 and TRBJ2-7; TRBD2 matches at 12 bases. Per germline, CDR1 SGHAT and CDR2 FQDESV (reference sequence). There are 15 residues in the CDR3. V was pared by 4 bases and J by 1 base, with 2 bases of the junction left unmatched.

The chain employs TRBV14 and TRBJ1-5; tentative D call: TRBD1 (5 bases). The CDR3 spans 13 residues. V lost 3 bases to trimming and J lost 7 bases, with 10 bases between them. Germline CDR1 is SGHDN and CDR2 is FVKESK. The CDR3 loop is CASSQGRGQPQHF. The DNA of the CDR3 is TGTGCCAGCAGCCAGGGACGTGGGCAGCCCCAGCATTTT.

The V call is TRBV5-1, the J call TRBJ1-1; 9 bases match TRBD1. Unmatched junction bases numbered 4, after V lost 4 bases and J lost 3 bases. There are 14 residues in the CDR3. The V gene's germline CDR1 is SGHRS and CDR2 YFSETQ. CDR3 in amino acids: CASSLRQGDTEAFF. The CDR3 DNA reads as TGCGCCAGCAGCCTCAGACAGGGGGACACTGAAGCTTTCTTT.

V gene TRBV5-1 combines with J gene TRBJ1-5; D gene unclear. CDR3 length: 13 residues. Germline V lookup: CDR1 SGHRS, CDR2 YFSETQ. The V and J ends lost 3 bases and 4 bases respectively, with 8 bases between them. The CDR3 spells CASSSDGNQPQHF. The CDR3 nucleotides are TGCGCCAGCAGCTCGGACGGAAATCAGCCCCAGCATTTT.

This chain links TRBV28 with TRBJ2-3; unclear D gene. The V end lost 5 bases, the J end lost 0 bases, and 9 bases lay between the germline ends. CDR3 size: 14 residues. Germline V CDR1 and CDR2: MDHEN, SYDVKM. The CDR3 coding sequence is TGTGCCAGCAGTCCGGTAGTAAGCACAGATACGCAGTATTTT. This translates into CASSPVVSTDTQYF.

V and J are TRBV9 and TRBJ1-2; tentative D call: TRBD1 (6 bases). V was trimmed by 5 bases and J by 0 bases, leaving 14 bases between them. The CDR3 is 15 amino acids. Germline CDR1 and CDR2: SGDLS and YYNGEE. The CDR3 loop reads CASSRTAGANYGYTF. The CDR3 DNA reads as TGTGCCAGCAGTCGGACAGCCGGGGCTAACTATGGCTACACCTTC.

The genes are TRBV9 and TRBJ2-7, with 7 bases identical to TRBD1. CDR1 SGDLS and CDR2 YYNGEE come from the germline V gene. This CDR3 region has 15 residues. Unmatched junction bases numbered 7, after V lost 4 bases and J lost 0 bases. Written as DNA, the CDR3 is TGTGCCAGCAGCCCAGGGGGAGTTTACTCCTACGAGCAGTACTTC. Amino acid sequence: CASSPGGVYSYEQYF.

CDR3 amino acids: CASSGRDYERQTQYF. Written as DNA, the CDR3 is TGTGCCAGCAGCGGCCGGGACTATGAGCGGCAGACCCAGTACTTC. V gene TRBV9 combines with J gene TRBJ2-5, with 7 positions matching TRBD2. The CDR3 is 15 amino acids. CDR1 and CDR2 from the germline V gene are SGDLS and YYNGEE. The V segment lost 3 bases and the J segment 6 bases; nucleotides outside the gene matches: 11.

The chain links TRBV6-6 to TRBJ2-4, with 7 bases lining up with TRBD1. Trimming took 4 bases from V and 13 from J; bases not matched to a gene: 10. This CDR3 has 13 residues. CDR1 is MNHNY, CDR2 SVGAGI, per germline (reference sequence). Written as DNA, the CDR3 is TGTGCCAGCAGTTTGGGGACAGACGCCCTCCAGTACTTC. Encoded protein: CASSLGTDALQYF.

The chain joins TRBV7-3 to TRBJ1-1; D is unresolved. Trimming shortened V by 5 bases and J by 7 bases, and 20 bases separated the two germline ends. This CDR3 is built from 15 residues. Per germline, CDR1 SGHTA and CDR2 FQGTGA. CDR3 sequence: CASSPGLGGVGEAFF. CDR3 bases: TGTGCCAGCAGCCCCGGCCTCGGTGGAGTAGGTGAAGCTTTCTTT.

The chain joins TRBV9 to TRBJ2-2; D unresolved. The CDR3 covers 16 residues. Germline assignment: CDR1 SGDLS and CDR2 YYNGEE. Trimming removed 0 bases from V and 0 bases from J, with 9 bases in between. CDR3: CASSVVGSPNTGELFF. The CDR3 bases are TGTGCCAGCAGCGTAGTCGGAAGTCCGAACACCGGGGAGCTGTTTTTT.

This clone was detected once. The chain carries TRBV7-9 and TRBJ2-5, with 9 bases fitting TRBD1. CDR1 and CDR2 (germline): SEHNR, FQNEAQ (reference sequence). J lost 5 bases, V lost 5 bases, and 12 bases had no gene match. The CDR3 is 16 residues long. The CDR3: CASSPLPGQGEETQYF. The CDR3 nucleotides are TGTGCCAGCAGCCCCCTCCCGGGACAGGGAGAGGAGACCCAGTACTTC.

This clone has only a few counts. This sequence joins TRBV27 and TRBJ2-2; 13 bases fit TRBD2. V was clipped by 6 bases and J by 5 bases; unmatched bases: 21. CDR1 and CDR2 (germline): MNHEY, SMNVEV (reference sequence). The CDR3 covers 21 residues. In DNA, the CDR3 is TGTGCCAGCAGATCCACCACCACTAGCGGGGGGGCCTCTGGACTAACCGGGGAGCTGTTTTTT. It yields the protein CASRSTTTSGGASGLTGELFF.

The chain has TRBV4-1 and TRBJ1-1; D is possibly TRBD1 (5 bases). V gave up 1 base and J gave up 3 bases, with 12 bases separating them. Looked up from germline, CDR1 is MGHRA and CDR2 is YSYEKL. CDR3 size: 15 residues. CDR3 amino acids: CASSQVLGPYTEAFF. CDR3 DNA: TGCGCCAGCAGCCAAGTCTTGGGACCCTACACTGAAGCTTTCTTT.

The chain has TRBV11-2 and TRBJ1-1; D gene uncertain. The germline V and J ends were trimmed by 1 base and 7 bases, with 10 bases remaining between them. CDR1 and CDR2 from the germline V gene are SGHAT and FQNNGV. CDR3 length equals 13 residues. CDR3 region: CASSLGPAVEAFF. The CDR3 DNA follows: TGTGCCAGCAGCTTAGGGCCAGCCGTTGAAGCTTTCTTT.

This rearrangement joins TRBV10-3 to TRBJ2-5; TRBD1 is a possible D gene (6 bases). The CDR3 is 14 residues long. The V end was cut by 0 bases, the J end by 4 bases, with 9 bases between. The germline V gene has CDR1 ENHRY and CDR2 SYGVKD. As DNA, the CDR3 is TGTGCCATCAGTGAGTCGACGGACAGAGAGACCCAGTACTTC. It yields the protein CAISESTDRETQYF.